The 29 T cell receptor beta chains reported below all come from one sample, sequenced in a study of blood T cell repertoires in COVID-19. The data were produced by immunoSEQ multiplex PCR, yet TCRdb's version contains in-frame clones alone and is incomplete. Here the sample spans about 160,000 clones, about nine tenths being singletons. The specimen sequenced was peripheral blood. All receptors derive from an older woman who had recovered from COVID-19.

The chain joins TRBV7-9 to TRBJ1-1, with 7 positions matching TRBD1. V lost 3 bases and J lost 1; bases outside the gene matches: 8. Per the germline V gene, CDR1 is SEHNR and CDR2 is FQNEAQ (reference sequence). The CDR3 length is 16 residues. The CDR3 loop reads CASSFRGTRANTEAFF. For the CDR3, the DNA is TGTGCCAGCAGCTTCAGGGGGACTAGGGCGAACACTGAAGCTTTCTTT.

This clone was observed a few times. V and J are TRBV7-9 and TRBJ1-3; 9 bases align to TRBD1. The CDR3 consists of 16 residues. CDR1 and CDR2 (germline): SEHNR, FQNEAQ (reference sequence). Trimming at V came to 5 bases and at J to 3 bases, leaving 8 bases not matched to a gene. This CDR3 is CASSPGQGKDGNTIYF. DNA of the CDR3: TGTGCCAGCAGCCCGGGACAGGGTAAAGATGGAAACACCATATATTTT.

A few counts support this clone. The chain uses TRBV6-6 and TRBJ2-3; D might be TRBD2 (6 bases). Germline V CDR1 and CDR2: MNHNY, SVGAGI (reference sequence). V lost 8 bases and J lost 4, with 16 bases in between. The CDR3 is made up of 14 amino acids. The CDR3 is CASDTGPGADTQYF. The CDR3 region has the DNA TGTGCCAGCGATACGGGCCCGGGGGCAGATACGCAGTATTTT.

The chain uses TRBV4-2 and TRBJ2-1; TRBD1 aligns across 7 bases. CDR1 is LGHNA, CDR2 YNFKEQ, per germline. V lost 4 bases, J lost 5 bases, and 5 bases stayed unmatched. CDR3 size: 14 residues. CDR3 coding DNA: TGTGCCAGCAGCCCAACAGGGGACGACAATGAGCAGTTCTTC. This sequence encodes CASSPTGDDNEQFF.

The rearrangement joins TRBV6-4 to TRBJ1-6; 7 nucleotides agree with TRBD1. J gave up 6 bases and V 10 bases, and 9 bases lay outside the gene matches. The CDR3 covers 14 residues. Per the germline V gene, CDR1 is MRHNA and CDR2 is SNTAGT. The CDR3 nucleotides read TGTGCCATACCTGAGGACAGGTTTAATTCACCCCTCCACTTT. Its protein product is CAIPEDRFNSPLHF.

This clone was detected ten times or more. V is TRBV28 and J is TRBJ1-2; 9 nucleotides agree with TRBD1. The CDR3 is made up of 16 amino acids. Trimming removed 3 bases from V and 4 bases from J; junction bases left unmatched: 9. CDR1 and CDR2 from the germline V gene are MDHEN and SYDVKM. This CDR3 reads CASSLARTGVIYGYTF. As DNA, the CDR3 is TGTGCCAGCAGTTTGGCTAGGACAGGGGTGATCTATGGCTACACCTTC.

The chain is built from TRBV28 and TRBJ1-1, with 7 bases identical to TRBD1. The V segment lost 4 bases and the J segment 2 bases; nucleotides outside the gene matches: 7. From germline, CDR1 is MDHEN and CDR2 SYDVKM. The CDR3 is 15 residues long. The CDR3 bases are TGTGCCAGCAGTTCACCGACAGGGCCTAACACTGAAGCTTTCTTT. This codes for CASSSPTGPNTEAFF.

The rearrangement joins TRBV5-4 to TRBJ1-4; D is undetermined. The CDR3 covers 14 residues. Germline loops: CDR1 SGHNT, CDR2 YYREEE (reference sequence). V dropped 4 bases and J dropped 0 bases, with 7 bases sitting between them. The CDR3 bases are TGTGCCAGCAGCGAGTCTGCAACTAATGAAAAACTGTTTTTT. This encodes CASSESATNEKLFF.

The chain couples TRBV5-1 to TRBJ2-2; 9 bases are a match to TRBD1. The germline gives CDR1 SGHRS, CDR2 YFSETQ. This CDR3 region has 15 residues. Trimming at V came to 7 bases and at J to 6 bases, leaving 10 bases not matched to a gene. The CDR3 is CASLPGQGTAGELFF. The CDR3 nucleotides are TGCGCCAGCCTTCCCGGACAGGGGACCGCCGGGGAGCTGTTTTTT.

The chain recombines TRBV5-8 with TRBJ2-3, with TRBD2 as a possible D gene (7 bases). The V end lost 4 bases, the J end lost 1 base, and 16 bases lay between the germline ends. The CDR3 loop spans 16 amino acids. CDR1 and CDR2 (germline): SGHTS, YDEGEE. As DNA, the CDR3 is TGTGCCAGCAGCCACCATCGGGGGGCTGGCACAGATACGCAGTATTTT. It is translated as CASSHHRGAGTDTQYF.

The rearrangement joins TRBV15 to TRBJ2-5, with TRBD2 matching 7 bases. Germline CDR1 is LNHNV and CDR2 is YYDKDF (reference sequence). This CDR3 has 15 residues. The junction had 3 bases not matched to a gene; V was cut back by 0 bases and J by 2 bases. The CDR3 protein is CATSRDLGLQETQYF. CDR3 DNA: TGTGCCACCAGCAGAGATTTGGGACTACAAGAGACCCAGTACTTC. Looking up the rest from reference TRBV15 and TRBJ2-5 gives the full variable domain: DAMVIQNPRYQVTQFGKPVTLSCSQTLNHNVMYWYQQKSSQAPKLLFHYYDKDFNNEADTPDNFQSRRPNTSFCFLDIRSPGLGDTAMYLCATSRDLGLQETQYFGPGTRLLVL.

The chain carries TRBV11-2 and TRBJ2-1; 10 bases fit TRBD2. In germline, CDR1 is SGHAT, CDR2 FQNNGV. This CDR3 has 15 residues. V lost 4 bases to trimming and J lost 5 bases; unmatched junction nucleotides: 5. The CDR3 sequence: CASSYGTSVHNEQFF. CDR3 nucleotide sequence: TGTGCCAGCAGCTATGGGACTAGCGTCCACAATGAGCAGTTCTTC.

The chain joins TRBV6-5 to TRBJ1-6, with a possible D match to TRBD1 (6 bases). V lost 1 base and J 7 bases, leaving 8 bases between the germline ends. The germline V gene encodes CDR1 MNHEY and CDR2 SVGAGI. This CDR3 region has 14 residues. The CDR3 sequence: CASSYLTGNSPLHF. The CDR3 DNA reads TGTGCCAGCAGTTACTTAACAGGGAATTCACCCCTCCACTTT.

DNA for the CDR3: TGTGCCAGCAGCTTAGCACAGGGACCCCAAGAGACCCAGTACTTC. Its translation is CASSLAQGPQETQYF. The chain recombines TRBV11-2 with TRBJ2-5; D might be TRBD1 (6 bases). Trimming shortened V by 1 base and J by 1 base, and 10 bases separated the two germline ends. Per the germline V gene, CDR1 is SGHAT and CDR2 is FQNNGV. The CDR3 is 15 amino acids.

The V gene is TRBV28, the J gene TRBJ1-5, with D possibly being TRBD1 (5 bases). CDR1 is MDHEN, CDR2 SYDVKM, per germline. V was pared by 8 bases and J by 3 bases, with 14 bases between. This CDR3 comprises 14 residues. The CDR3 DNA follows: TGTGCCAGCGCCCGGGACTTAACCAATCAGCCCCAGCATTTT. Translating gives CASARDLTNQPQHF.

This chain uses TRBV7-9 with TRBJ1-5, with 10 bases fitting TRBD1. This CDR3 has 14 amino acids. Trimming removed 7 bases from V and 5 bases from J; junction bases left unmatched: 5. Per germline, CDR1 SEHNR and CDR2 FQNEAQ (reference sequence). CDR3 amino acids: CASTPTGGHQPQHF. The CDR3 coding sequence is TGTGCCAGCACCCCGACAGGGGGCCATCAGCCCCAGCATTTT.

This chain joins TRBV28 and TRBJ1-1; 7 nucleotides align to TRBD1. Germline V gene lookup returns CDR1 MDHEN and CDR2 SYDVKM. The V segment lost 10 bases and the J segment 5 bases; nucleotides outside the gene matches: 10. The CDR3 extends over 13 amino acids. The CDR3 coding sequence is TGTGCCACCCTCAGGGGGGAAAAAACTGAAGCTTTCTTT. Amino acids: CATLRGEKTEAFF.

CDR3: CATSLPGDTEAFF. Here the CDR3 DNA reads TGTGCCACCAGTCTTCCAGGGGACACTGAAGCTTTCTTT. The rearrangement links TRBV24-1 to TRBJ1-1; TRBD1 is a possible D gene (6 bases). V was pared by 6 bases and J by 3 bases, with 10 bases between. This CDR3 contains 13 residues. Per germline, CDR1 KGHDR and CDR2 SFDVKD.

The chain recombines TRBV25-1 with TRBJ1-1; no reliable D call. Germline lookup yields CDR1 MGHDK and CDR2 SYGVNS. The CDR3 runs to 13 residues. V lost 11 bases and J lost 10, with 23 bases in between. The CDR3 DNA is TGTGCCGGGTGGAGAATCAAAGCAGCGAGAGCTTTCTTT. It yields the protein CAGWRIKAARAFF.

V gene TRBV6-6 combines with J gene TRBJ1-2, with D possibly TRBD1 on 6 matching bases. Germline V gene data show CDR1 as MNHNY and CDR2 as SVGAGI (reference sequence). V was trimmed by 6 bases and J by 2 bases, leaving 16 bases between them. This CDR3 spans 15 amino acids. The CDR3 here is CASRHTGQRNYGYTF. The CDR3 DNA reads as TGTGCCAGCAGACATACCGGACAGCGCAACTATGGCTACACCTTC.

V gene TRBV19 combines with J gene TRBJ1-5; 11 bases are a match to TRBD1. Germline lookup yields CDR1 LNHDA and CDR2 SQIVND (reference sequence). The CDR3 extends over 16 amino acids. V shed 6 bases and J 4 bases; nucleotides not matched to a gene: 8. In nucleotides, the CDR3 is TGTGCCAGTAGAGAGTGGACAGGGGGCGAGAATCAGCCCCAGCATTTT. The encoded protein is CASREWTGGENQPQHF.

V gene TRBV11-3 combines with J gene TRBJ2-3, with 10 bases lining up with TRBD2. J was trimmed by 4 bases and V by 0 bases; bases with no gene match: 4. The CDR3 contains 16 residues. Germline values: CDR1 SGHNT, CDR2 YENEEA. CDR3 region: CASSLDPSGGADTQYF. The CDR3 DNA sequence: TGTGCCAGCAGCTTAGACCCTAGCGGGGGTGCAGATACGCAGTATTTT.

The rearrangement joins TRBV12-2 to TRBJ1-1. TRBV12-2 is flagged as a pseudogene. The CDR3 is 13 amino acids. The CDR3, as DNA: TGTGCAAGTCGCTTCCGGGGGAGTACTGAAGCTTTCTTT. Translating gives CASRFRGSTEAFF.

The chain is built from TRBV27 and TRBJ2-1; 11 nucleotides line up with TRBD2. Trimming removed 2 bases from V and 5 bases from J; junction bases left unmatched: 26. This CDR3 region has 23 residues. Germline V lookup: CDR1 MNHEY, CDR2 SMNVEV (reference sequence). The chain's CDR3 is CASSLESGGLAGGTLNRNNEQFF. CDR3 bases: TGTGCCAGCAGTTTAGAGTCGGGGGGGCTAGCGGGGGGAACCTTGAACCGGAACAATGAGCAGTTCTTC.

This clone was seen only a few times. The CDR3 DNA follows: TGTGCCAGCAGCTTAGCCGGGACAACCAATCAGCCCCAGCATTTT. It encodes CASSLAGTTNQPQHF. The chain uses TRBV7-2 and TRBJ1-5, with a tentative D call TRBD1 (6 bases). V lost 0 bases and J 3 bases, leaving 9 bases between the germline ends. CDR1 is SGHTA, CDR2 FQGNSA, per germline. The CDR3 is made up of 15 amino acids.

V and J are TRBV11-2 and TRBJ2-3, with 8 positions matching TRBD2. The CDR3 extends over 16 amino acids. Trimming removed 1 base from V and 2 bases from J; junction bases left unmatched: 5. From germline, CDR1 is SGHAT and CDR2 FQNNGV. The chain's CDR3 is CASSLGAGGSTDTQYF. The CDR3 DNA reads TGTGCCAGCAGCTTAGGGGCGGGGGGCTCCACAGATACGCAGTATTTT.

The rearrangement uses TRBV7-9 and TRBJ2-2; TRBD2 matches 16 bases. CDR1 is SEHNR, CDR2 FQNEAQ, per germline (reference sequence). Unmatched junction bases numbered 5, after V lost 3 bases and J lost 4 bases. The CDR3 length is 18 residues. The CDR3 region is CASSLVGTSGGVTGELFF. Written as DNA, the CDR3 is TGTGCCAGCAGCTTGGTCGGGACTAGCGGGGGGGTCACCGGGGAGCTGTTTTTT.

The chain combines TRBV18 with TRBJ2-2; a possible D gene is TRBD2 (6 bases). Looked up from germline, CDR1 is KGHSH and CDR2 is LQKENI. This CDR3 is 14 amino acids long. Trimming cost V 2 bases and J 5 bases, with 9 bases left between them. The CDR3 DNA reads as TGTGCCAGCTCACCAACGGAGGGGACCGGGGAGCTGTTTTTT. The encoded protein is CASSPTEGTGELFF.

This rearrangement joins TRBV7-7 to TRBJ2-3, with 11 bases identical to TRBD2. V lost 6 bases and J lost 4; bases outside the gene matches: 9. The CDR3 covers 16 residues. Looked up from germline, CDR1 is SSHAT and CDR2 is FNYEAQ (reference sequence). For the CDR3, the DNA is TGTGCCAGCAGTCCAGGACTAGCGGGTGGAGCAGATACGCAGTATTTT. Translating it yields CASSPGLAGGADTQYF.